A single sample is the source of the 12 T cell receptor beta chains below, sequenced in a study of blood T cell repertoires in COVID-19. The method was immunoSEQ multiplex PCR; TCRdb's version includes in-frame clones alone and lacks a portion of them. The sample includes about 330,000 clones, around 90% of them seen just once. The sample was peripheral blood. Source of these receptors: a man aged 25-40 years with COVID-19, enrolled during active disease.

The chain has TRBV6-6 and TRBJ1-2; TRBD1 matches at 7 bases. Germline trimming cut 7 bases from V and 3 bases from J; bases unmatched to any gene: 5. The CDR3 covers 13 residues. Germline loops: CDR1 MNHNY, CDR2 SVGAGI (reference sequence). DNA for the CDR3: TGTGCCAGCACCCCTGACAGGGACTATGGCTACACCTTC. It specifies CASTPDRDYGYTF.

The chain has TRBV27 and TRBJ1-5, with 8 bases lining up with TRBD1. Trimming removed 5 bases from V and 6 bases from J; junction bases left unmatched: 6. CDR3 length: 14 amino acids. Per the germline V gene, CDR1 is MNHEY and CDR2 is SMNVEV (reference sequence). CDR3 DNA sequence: TGTGCCAGCAGTCCTGACAGGGGAGGTCAGCCCCAGCATTTT. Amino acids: CASSPDRGGQPQHF.

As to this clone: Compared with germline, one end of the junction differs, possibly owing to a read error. CDR3 nucleotides: TGTGCCAGCAGCCCGAGACAGGTTCCCCGGGTTTTC. This sequence encodes CASSPRQVPRVF. The V gene is TRBV5-5, the J gene TRBJ1-2, with D perhaps TRBD1 (6 bases). The CDR3 totals 12 residues. Per germline, CDR1 SGHKS and CDR2 YYEKEE (reference sequence).

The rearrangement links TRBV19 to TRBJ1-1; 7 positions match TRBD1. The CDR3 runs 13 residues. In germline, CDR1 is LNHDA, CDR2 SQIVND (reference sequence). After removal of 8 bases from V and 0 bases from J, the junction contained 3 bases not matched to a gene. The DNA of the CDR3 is TGTGCCAGTCAGGGGGGTGTGAACACTGAAGCTTTCTTT. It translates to CASQGGVNTEAFF.

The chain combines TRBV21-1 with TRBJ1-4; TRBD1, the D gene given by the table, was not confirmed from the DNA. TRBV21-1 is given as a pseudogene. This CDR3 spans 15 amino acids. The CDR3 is CASSIPGQTDEKLFF. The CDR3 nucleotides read TGTGCCAGCAGCATCCCGGGACAAACGGATGAAAAACTGTTTTTT.

CDR3 nucleotides: TGTGCCAGCAGTTCGCACAGGGGGAGCTACAATGAGCAGTTCTTC. It translates to CASSSHRGSYNEQFF. The chain links TRBV6-2 or TRBV6-3 to TRBJ2-1, with 8 positions matching TRBD1. Germline-derived CDR1 and CDR2 are MNHEY and SVGEGT. CDR3 length: 15 amino acids. The V gene end was trimmed by 4 bases and the J gene end by 3 bases; junction bases not matched to a gene: 5.

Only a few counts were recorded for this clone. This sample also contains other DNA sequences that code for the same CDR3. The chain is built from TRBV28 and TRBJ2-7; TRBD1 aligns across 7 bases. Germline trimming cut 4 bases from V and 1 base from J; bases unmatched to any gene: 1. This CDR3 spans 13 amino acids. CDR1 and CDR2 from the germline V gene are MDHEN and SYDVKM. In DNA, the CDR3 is TGTGCCAGCAGTTCGGGACAGTCCTACGAGCAGTACTTC. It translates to CASSSGQSYEQYF.

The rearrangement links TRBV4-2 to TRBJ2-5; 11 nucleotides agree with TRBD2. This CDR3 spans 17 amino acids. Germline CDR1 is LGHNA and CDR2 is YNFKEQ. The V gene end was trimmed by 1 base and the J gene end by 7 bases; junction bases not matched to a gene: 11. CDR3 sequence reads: CASSQGPGLAAMGTQYF. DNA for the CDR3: TGTGCCAGCAGCCAAGGGCCGGGACTAGCGGCGATGGGGACCCAGTACTTC.

The CDR3 loop reads CASSLVSRQETQYF. The CDR3 DNA follows: TGTGCCAGCAGCTTAGTTTCTCGGCAAGAGACCCAGTACTTC. The chain carries TRBV7-9 and TRBJ2-5; the D is unclear. Trimming removed 1 base from V and 2 bases from J, with 8 bases in between. This CDR3 is built from 14 residues. The germline gives CDR1 SEHNR, CDR2 FQNEAQ (reference sequence).

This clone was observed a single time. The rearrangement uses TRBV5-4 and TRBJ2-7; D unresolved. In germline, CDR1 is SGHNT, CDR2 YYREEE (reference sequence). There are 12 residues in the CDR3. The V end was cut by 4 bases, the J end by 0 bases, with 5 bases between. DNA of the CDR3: TGTGCCAGCAGCATTAACTCCTACGAGCAGTACTTC. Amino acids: CASSINSYEQYF.

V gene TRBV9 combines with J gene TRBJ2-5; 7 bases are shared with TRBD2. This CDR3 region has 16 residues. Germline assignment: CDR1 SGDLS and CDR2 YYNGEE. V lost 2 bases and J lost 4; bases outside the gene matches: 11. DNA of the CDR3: TGTGCCAGCAGCGTGAGACCGGGACTAAGCGGAGAGACCCAGTACTTC. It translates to CASSVRPGLSGETQYF.

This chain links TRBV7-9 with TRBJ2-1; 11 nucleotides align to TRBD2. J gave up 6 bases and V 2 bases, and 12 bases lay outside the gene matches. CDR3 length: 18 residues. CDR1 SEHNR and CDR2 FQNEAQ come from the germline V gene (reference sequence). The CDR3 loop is CASSLSRVAGGPINEQFF. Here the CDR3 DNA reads TGTGCCAGCAGCTTAAGTCGAGTAGCGGGAGGGCCAATCAATGAGCAGTTCTTC.